The 20 T cell receptor beta chains below all came from one sample that was sequenced in a study of beta chain features in type 1 diabetes. cDNA synthesis used the whole RNA isolate, giving expressed TCRB sequences. Profiling relied on immunoSEQ multiplex PCR, and the TCRdb table lists in-frame clones only, not all of them. Among 900,000 or so clones listed, about a sixth were seen once. Sequenced sample: naive CD4+ T cells from blood. The receptors were gathered from a young woman in good health.

The chain uses TRBV14 and TRBJ2-3; D gene unclear. Per the germline V gene, CDR1 is SGHDN and CDR2 is FVKESK. The germline V and J ends were trimmed by 1 base and 5 bases, with 7 bases remaining between them. CDR3 size: 13 residues. The DNA for the CDR3 is TGTGCCAGCAGCCAAGTGTTGGGAGATACGCAGTATTTT. Translating gives CASSQVLGDTQYF.

This clone appeared a few times. The chain uses TRBV4-1 and TRBJ2-2, with TRBD2 matching 12 bases. The CDR3 covers 17 residues. CDR1 is MGHRA and CDR2 is YSYEKL in the germline V gene. J was trimmed by 3 bases and V by 1 base; bases with no gene match: 3. The chain's CDR3 is CASSQGLAGVHTGELFF. Written as DNA, the CDR3 is TGCGCCAGCAGCCAAGGACTAGCGGGAGTTCACACCGGGGAGCTGTTTTTT.

This clone has a handful of counts. This chain uses TRBV10-3 with TRBJ2-3; no clear D. The V end lost 10 bases, the J end lost 6 bases, and 5 bases lay between the germline ends. Germline values: CDR1 ENHRY, CDR2 SYGVKD. This CDR3 contains 9 residues. Here the CDR3 DNA reads TGTGCCACGGCGGATACGCAGTATTTT. Its translation is CATADTQYF.

This clone was picked up a small number of times. No conserved phenylalanine or tryptophan is present at the end of the CDR3, so a read error is the likely explanation. Because the CDR3's place on the DNA is in doubt, the DNA is left out and the CDR3 is given as listed by TCRdb. The gene calls are TRBV10-3 and TRBJ2-7; the D call of TRBD1 is as the table states it, not checked on the DNA. Germline V gene sequence: CDR1 ENHRY, CDR2 SYGVKD. The CDR3 has 11 residues if both end residues are counted. CDR3 sequence: CAISEGAGTTY.

The V call is TRBV7-9, the J call TRBJ2-1; TRBD2 matches 11 bases. Trimming cost V 1 base and J 3 bases; bases outside gene matches: 8. In germline, CDR1 is SEHNR, CDR2 FQNEAQ (reference sequence). The CDR3 length is 18 residues. This CDR3 is CASSLGLAGPSFYNEQFF. CDR3 DNA: TGTGCCAGCAGCTTAGGACTAGCGGGGCCCAGCTTCTACAATGAGCAGTTCTTC.

V gene TRBV7-2 combines with J gene TRBJ1-2; TRBD1 is a possible D gene (5 bases). This CDR3 region has 14 residues. Germline CDR1 is SGHTA and CDR2 is FQGNSA. V was shortened by 4 bases and J by 5 bases, with 14 bases between the two germline ends. The chain's CDR3 is CASSSRGGDYGYTF. The CDR3 DNA reads TGTGCCAGCAGCTCTCGTGGGGGAGATTATGGCTACACCTTC.

The chain employs TRBV5-6 and TRBJ2-2; D remains unclear. The CDR3 runs to 16 residues. Germline V gene lookup returns CDR1 SGHDT and CDR2 YYEEEE. With 3 bases removed from V and 4 bases from J, the gap between germline ends came to 16 bases. This CDR3 is CASSWEWGSPTGELFF. The CDR3 DNA reads TGTGCCAGCAGCTGGGAATGGGGTAGCCCCACCGGGGAGCTGTTTTTT.

There are a few counts of this clone. The rearrangement joins TRBV28 to TRBJ2-4; tentatively, D is TRBD2 (6 bases). With 5 bases removed from V and 14 bases from J, the gap between germline ends came to 16 bases. The CDR3 runs 12 residues. Germline loops: CDR1 MDHEN, CDR2 SYDVKM. The CDR3 region is CASSVGGSGEYF. In DNA form, the CDR3 reads TGTGCCAGCAGTGTGGGAGGTAGCGGCGAGTACTTC. Full variable domain (remainder filled in from reference TRBV28 and TRBJ2-4): DVKVTQSSRYLVKRTGEKVFLECVQDMDHENMFWYRQDPGLGLRLIYFSYDVKMKEKGDIPEGYSVSREKKERFSLILESASTNQTSMYLCASSVGGSGEYFGAGTRLSVL.

This CDR3 reads CASSLGPPYEQYF. CDR3 bases: TGTGCCAGCAGCCTCGGGCCACCCTACGAGCAGTACTTC. The chain has TRBV11-2 and TRBJ2-7; no clear D gene. The CDR3 covers 13 residues. The V and J ends lost 5 bases and 2 bases respectively, with 10 bases between them. The germline V gene has CDR1 SGHAT and CDR2 FQNNGV.

This clone was observed a few times. The chain combines TRBV15 with TRBJ2-3; no firm D call. The CDR3 spans 13 residues. The V end was cut by 7 bases, the J end by 0 bases, with 8 bases between. CDR1 and CDR2 (germline): LNHNV, YYDKDF (reference sequence). The CDR3 DNA reads TGTGCCACCACCGACGGGAGCACAGATACGCAGTATTTT. Translating gives CATTDGSTDTQYF.

The chain carries TRBV7-2 and TRBJ2-5; TRBD1 agrees at 8 bases. CDR3 size: 14 residues. Germline CDR1 reads SGHTA; CDR2 reads FQGNSA. J was trimmed by 4 bases and V by 4 bases; bases with no gene match: 5. This chain's CDR3 is CASSSQGAGETQYF. The CDR3 nucleotides read TGTGCCAGCAGCTCCCAGGGGGCGGGAGAGACCCAGTACTTC.

This clone occurred a few times. The chain carries TRBV10-3 and TRBJ2-1, with 14 bases matching TRBD2. Looked up from germline, CDR1 is ENHRY and CDR2 is SYGVKD. V trimming: 0 bases; J trimming: 4 bases; junction bases outside the gene matches: 14. The CDR3 loop spans 21 amino acids. Written as DNA, the CDR3 is TGTGCCATCAGTGAGTCAGCCGGGACTAGCGGGAGAGTTGGTGGTTACAATGAGCAGTTCTTC. It yields the protein CAISESAGTSGRVGGYNEQFF.

This sequence joins TRBV7-9 and TRBJ2-7; 8 nucleotides agree with TRBD1. Germline V lookup: CDR1 SEHNR, CDR2 FQNEAQ (reference sequence). V was clipped by 3 bases and J by 7 bases; unmatched bases: 8. This CDR3 comprises 14 residues. CDR3 sequence: CASSFGQGLDEQYF. CDR3 DNA sequence: TGTGCCAGCAGCTTCGGACAGGGTTTGGATGAGCAGTACTTC.

This clone was seen only a few times. V gene TRBV7-3 combines with J gene TRBJ2-3, with 13 bases identical to TRBD2. There are 15 residues in the CDR3. The J segment lost 6 bases and the V segment lost 6 bases, leaving 6 bases of the junction unmatched. Germline CDR1 SGHTA, CDR2 FQGTGA. The DNA for the CDR3 is TGTGCCAGCAGACCTAGACTAGCGGGAGGTGATACGCAGTATTTT. Encoded protein: CASRPRLAGGDTQYF.

This rearrangement joins TRBV5-5 to TRBJ1-5, with TRBD1 matching 7 bases. Germline CDR1 SGHKS, CDR2 YYEKEE (reference sequence). The CDR3 extends over 14 amino acids. Losses at the gene ends were 4 bases for V and 5 bases for J; bases not matched to a gene: 6. For the CDR3, the DNA is TGTGCCAGCAGCCTACAGGGGAACGATCAGCCCCAGCATTTT. It translates to CASSLQGNDQPQHF. The complete variable domain, with remaining parts taken from reference TRBV5-5 and TRBJ1-5, reads DAGVTQSPTHLIKTRGQQVTLRCSPISGHKSVSWYQQVLGQGPQFIFQYYEKEERGRGNFPDRFSARQFPNYSSELNVNALLLGDSALYLCASSLQGNDQPQHFGDGTRLSIL.

The chain combines TRBV5-5 with TRBJ2-7; D remains ambiguous. V was pared by 0 bases and J by 9 bases, with 19 bases between. Per germline, CDR1 SGHKS and CDR2 YYEKEE (reference sequence). This CDR3 contains 15 residues. The CDR3 DNA reads as TGTGCCAGCAGCTTGGTAGGTCTGCAGTCGATTGGGCAGTACTTC. It translates to CASSLVGLQSIGQYF.

This clone was seen only a few times. The gene calls are TRBV7-9 and TRBJ1-4; 7 bases match TRBD1. With 5 bases clipped from V and 4 bases from J, the junction kept 13 bases outside the gene matches. CDR1 is SEHNR and CDR2 is FQNEAQ in the germline V gene (reference sequence). The CDR3 spans 17 residues. This CDR3 reads CASSNRQRQGRNEKLFF. Written as DNA, the CDR3 is TGTGCCAGCAGCAATCGACAGAGACAGGGACGTAATGAAAAACTGTTTTTT.

This clone was seen repeatedly, ten times or more. The rearrangement uses TRBV14 and TRBJ2-1; 11 bases agree with TRBD2. J lost 6 bases, V lost 5 bases, and 3 bases had no gene match. CDR1 and CDR2 (germline): SGHDN, FVKESK. The CDR3 runs 14 residues. The DNA of the CDR3 is TGTGCCAGCAGCGCGGGACTAGCGGTCAATGAGCAGTTCTTC. Protein product: CASSAGLAVNEQFF.

This clone was counted only a few times. The V and J genes are TRBV15 and TRBJ2-3; the D gene is possibly TRBD2 (6 bases). Germline CDR1 and CDR2: LNHNV and YYDKDF (reference sequence). This CDR3 is 16 amino acids long. V was clipped by 0 bases and J by 5 bases, with 15 bases between them. Written as DNA, the CDR3 is TGTGCCACCAGCAGAGATCTGTATCTAGCGCAAGATACGCAGTATTTT. Amino acid sequence: CATSRDLYLAQDTQYF.

V gene TRBV25-1 combines with J gene TRBJ2-2; maybe TRBD1 (6 bases). The CDR3 spans 16 residues. From germline, CDR1 is MGHDK and CDR2 SYGVNS. Deletions cut 5 bases from V and 2 bases from J, with 15 bases between. CDR3 nucleotides: TGTGCCAGCAGTTCGCCAAACAGGGTTAACACCGGGGAGCTGTTTTTT. Translating gives CASSSPNRVNTGELFF.